This is a list of T cell receptor beta chains from one sample in a study of response to subunit inactivated influenza vaccine. TCRdb used MiXCR to reprocess the RT-PCR reads, holding one entry per CDR3 protein. The sample consists of around 300,000 distinct CDR3 sequences, about 20% of them appearing once. This specimen consisted of PBMCs from blood, obtained about 20 months after vaccination. These receptors were taken from a man aged 50-75 years who received an inactivated influenza vaccine. Each CDR3 is given with its conserved first and last residue. Each record gives: clone size, D gene, J gene, V gene, CDR3 DNA, CDR3 protein. The D gene is left open where the match is weak. Expanded clones are given a class, and other clones once, few, many or no size at all.

clone size: -; D gene: -; J gene: TRBJ1-2; V gene: TRBV18; CDR3 DNA: TGTGCCAGCTCACAACTCCTTCAAGGATCTAACTATGGCTACACCTTC; CDR3 protein: CASSQLLQGSNYGYTF
clone size: -; D gene: TRBD1; J gene: TRBJ2-1; V gene: TRBV4-2; CDR3 DNA: TGTGCCAGCAGCCAAGACCTAGAGGGGGCCGGGTTCGGTGAGCAGTTCTTC; CDR3 protein: CASSQDLEGAGFGEQFF
clone size: -; D gene: -; J gene: TRBJ2-5; V gene: TRBV20-1; CDR3 DNA: TGCAGTGCTATGCTATTGAGGGGAGAGACCCAGTACTTC; CDR3 protein: CSAMLLRGETQYF
clone size: -; D gene: -; J gene: TRBJ1-6; V gene: TRBV12-3/TRBV12-4; CDR3 DNA: TGTGCCAGCAGTTTGGGGCAGGGGACCCTCCACTTT; CDR3 protein: CASSLGQGTLHF
clone size: -; D gene: TRBD1; J gene: TRBJ2-1; V gene: TRBV20-1; CDR3 DNA: TGCAGTGCTAGAGATTCAGGGGGCCGGTACAATGAGCAGTTCTTC; CDR3 protein: CSARDSGGRYNEQFF
clone size: -; D gene: TRBD2; J gene: TRBJ2-3; V gene: TRBV28; CDR3 DNA: TGTGCCAGCAATAGCGGGGGAGCAGATACGCAGTATTTT; CDR3 protein: CASNSGGADTQYF
clone size: -; D gene: -; J gene: TRBJ2-7; V gene: TRBV20-1; CDR3 DNA: TGCAGTCTCGATACAGGGATTACCTACGAGCAGTACTTC; CDR3 protein: CSLDTGITYEQYF
clone size: few; D gene: -; J gene: TRBJ1-1; V gene: TRBV29-1; CDR3 DNA: TGCAGCGACGAGGGGCGGGAAGGAACCACTGAAGCTTTCTTT; CDR3 protein: CSDEGREGTTEAFF
clone size: few; D gene: -; J gene: TRBJ1-2; V gene: TRBV9; CDR3 DNA: TGTGCCAGCAGCGTAGGGGGCCCGATGGGTTATGGCTACACCTTC; CDR3 protein: CASSVGGPMGYGYTF
clone size: -; D gene: -; J gene: TRBJ2-7; V gene: TRBV7-8; CDR3 DNA: TGTGCCAGCAGCTTAGTCGTGTCCGAGCAGTACTTC; CDR3 protein: CASSLVVSEQYF
clone size: -; D gene: TRBD1; J gene: TRBJ2-7; V gene: TRBV5-1; CDR3 DNA: TGCGCCAGCAGCGTTGGACAGGGGGCGCCCGAGCAGTACTTC; CDR3 protein: CASSVGQGAPEQYF
clone size: few; D gene: -; J gene: TRBJ1-2; V gene: TRBV20-1; CDR3 DNA: TGCAGTGCCCAAAGGGCAGACTATGGCTACACCTTC; CDR3 protein: CSAQRADYGYTF
clone size: -; D gene: -; J gene: TRBJ2-3; V gene: TRBV11-2; CDR3 DNA: TGTGCCAGCAGCAGCATACAGCAAAGCGGGCACACAGATACGCAGTATTTT; CDR3 protein: CASSSIQQSGHTDTQYF
clone size: -; D gene: -; J gene: TRBJ1-5; V gene: TRBV4-1; CDR3 DNA: TGCGCCAGCAGCCAAGATTCGGGCAGCTACCCTATTAGCAATCAGCCCCAGCATTTT; CDR3 protein: CASSQDSGSYPISNQPQHF
clone size: -; D gene: -; J gene: TRBJ1-1; V gene: TRBV13; CDR3 DNA: TGTGCCAGCAGAACCGGCGGGGCTGAAGCTTTCTTT; CDR3 protein: CASRTGGAEAFF
clone size: -; D gene: TRBD2; J gene: TRBJ2-3; V gene: TRBV20-1; CDR3 DNA: TGCAGTGCTAGAGACCCCACACCGACTAGCGGAAGCACAGATACGCAGTATTTT; CDR3 protein: CSARDPTPTSGSTDTQYF
clone size: few; D gene: -; J gene: TRBJ1-1; V gene: TRBV3-1; CDR3 DNA: TGTGCCAGCAGCGAGCAGGGGTCGAACACTGAAGCTTTCTTT; CDR3 protein: CASSEQGSNTEAFF
clone size: -; D gene: TRBD2; J gene: TRBJ2-1; V gene: TRBV9; CDR3 DNA: TGTGCCAGCAGCTCTAGCGGGGGGCCCTACAATGAGCAGTTCTTC; CDR3 protein: CASSSSGGPYNEQFF
clone size: many; D gene: -; J gene: TRBJ1-1; V gene: TRBV6-5; CDR3 DNA: TGTGCCAGCAGTTACTCCGTACTGACGGCGGACACTGAAGCTTTCTTT; CDR3 protein: CASSYSVLTADTEAFF
clone size: -; D gene: -; J gene: TRBJ2-7; V gene: TRBV20-1; CDR3 DNA: TGCAGTGGCCCGGATTCTAGCTCCTACGAGCAGTACTTC; CDR3 protein: CSGPDSSSYEQYF
clone size: many; D gene: TRBD1; J gene: TRBJ1-1; V gene: TRBV20-1; CDR3 DNA: TGCAGTGCCAGTATGGGACAGGCGAACACTGAAGCTTTCTTT; CDR3 protein: CSASMGQANTEAFF
clone size: many; D gene: -; J gene: TRBJ2-1; V gene: TRBV7-2; CDR3 DNA: TGTGCCAGTAAACTAGGGCCGAACAATGAGCAGTTCTTC; CDR3 protein: CASKLGPNNEQFF
clone size: few; D gene: -; J gene: TRBJ2-3; V gene: TRBV20-1; CDR3 DNA: TGCAGTGCTAGCAAGACAGCATACGATACGCAGTATTTT; CDR3 protein: CSASKTAYDTQYF
clone size: -; D gene: -; J gene: TRBJ2-6; V gene: TRBV12-3/TRBV12-4; CDR3 DNA: TGTGCCAGCAGCCCGGGGGACAGAGCACCCTCTGGGGCCAACGTCCTGACTTTC; CDR3 protein: CASSPGDRAPSGANVLTF
clone size: -; D gene: TRBD1; J gene: TRBJ2-2; V gene: TRBV11-2; CDR3 DNA: TGTGCCAGCAGCTTAGTTGGACAGGGCACCGGGGAGCTGTTTTTT; CDR3 protein: CASSLVGQGTGELFF
clone size: -; D gene: TRBD1; J gene: TRBJ1-2; V gene: TRBV12-3/TRBV12-4; CDR3 DNA: TGTGCCAGCAGTTTACAACAGGGGACCGGCTACACCTTC; CDR3 protein: CASSLQQGTGYTF
clone size: -; D gene: -; J gene: TRBJ1-3; V gene: TRBV12-3/TRBV12-4; CDR3 DNA: TGTGCCAGCAGAGCCGACAGCTCTGGAAACACCATATATTTT; CDR3 protein: CASRADSSGNTIYF
clone size: -; D gene: -; J gene: TRBJ1-5; V gene: TRBV6-1; CDR3 DNA: TGTGCCAGCAGTGAAGAATGGGACGGCTATCAGCCCCAGCATTTT; CDR3 protein: CASSEEWDGYQPQHF
clone size: few; D gene: -; J gene: TRBJ1-2; V gene: TRBV18; CDR3 DNA: TGTGCCAGCTCACTCGAGGGATCGAATACCCATGGCTACACCTTC; CDR3 protein: CASSLEGSNTHGYTF
clone size: few; D gene: TRBD1; J gene: TRBJ1-3; V gene: TRBV20-1; CDR3 DNA: TGCAGTGCTAGACGGGACAGGGTTTTTGGAAACACCATATATTTT; CDR3 protein: CSARRDRVFGNTIYF
clone size: few; D gene: -; J gene: TRBJ1-6; V gene: TRBV20-1; CDR3 DNA: TGCAGTGCTAGAGATATACCGGGCAATTCACCCCTCCACTTT; CDR3 protein: CSARDIPGNSPLHF
clone size: few; D gene: -; J gene: TRBJ1-6; V gene: TRBV3-1; CDR3 DNA: TGTGCCAGCAGCCAAGAGGGTTTGATTAATTCACCCCTCCACTTT; CDR3 protein: CASSQEGLINSPLHF
clone size: -; D gene: TRBD1; J gene: TRBJ1-5; V gene: TRBV4-1; CDR3 DNA: TGCGCCAGCAGCCAAATACAGGGGGTGGGTCAGCCCCAGCATTTT; CDR3 protein: CASSQIQGVGQPQHF
clone size: -; D gene: TRBD2; J gene: TRBJ2-1; V gene: TRBV5-5; CDR3 DNA: TGTGCCAGCAGCTTGTTCGGGAGGAATAACAATAACTACAATGAGCAGTTCTTC; CDR3 protein: CASSLFGRNNNNYNEQFF
clone size: -; D gene: TRBD1; J gene: TRBJ1-5; V gene: TRBV28; CDR3 DNA: TGTGCCAGCAGTCCAAACAGGGGGCTAAGCAATCAGCCCCAGCATTTT; CDR3 protein: CASSPNRGLSNQPQHF
clone size: -; D gene: TRBD2; J gene: TRBJ2-3; V gene: TRBV7-9; CDR3 DNA: TGTGCCAGCAGCTTACCGCGAGCGGGAGGGCCAACAGATACGCAGTATTTT; CDR3 protein: CASSLPRAGGPTDTQYF
clone size: few; D gene: -; J gene: TRBJ1-1; V gene: TRBV18; CDR3 DNA: TGTGCCAGCTCACCACGCGGGGGTGGATTTGAGATGAACACTGAAGCTTTCTTT; CDR3 protein: CASSPRGGGFEMNTEAFF
clone size: many; D gene: -; J gene: TRBJ1-1; V gene: TRBV12-3/TRBV12-4; CDR3 DNA: TGTGCCAGCAGTGAGTGGAACACTGAAGCTTTCTTT; CDR3 protein: CASSEWNTEAFF
clone size: -; D gene: -; J gene: TRBJ2-7; V gene: TRBV5-1; CDR3 DNA: TGCGCCAGCAGTGTGCGGCCGTCCTCCTACGAGCAGTACTTC; CDR3 protein: CASSVRPSSYEQYF
clone size: -; D gene: TRBD1; J gene: TRBJ1-1; V gene: TRBV12-3/TRBV12-4; CDR3 DNA: TGTGCCAGCAGCCTCGAAACTCCGACAGGGGAAGCTTTCTTT; CDR3 protein: CASSLETPTGEAFF
clone size: -; D gene: -; J gene: TRBJ2-4; V gene: TRBV4-2; CDR3 DNA: TGTGCCAGCAGCCCCGTTGATTGGCAGCAACTAGCCAAAAACATTCAGTACTTC; CDR3 protein: CASSPVDWQQLAKNIQYF
clone size: once; D gene: TRBD2; J gene: TRBJ2-3; V gene: TRBV4-3; CDR3 DNA: TGCGCCAGCGCGAGGACTAGTATCACAGATACGCAGTATTTT; CDR3 protein: CASARTSITDTQYF
clone size: many; D gene: -; J gene: TRBJ1-5; V gene: TRBV19; CDR3 DNA: TGTGCCAGTAGGGGTAGCAATCAGCCCCAGCATTTT; CDR3 protein: CASRGSNQPQHF
clone size: few; D gene: -; J gene: TRBJ2-1; V gene: TRBV27; CDR3 DNA: TGTGCCAGCAGTTTAATTCGGGAATACAATGAGCAGTTCTTC; CDR3 protein: CASSLIREYNEQFF
clone size: many; D gene: -; J gene: TRBJ1-5; V gene: TRBV5-1; CDR3 DNA: TGCGCCAGCAGCTTAGGGGGGGGCAATCAGCCCCAGCATTTT; CDR3 protein: CASSLGGGNQPQHF
clone size: -; D gene: -; J gene: TRBJ2-2; V gene: TRBV4-2; CDR3 DNA: TGTGCCAGCAGCCAAGGGAATTGGGACACCGGGGAGCTGTTTTTT; CDR3 protein: CASSQGNWDTGELFF
clone size: -; D gene: -; J gene: TRBJ2-5; V gene: TRBV19; CDR3 DNA: TGTGCCAGTAGTATTGGCCAGGTGGAGACCCAGTACTTC; CDR3 protein: CASSIGQVETQYF
clone size: many; D gene: -; J gene: TRBJ1-1; V gene: TRBV30; CDR3 DNA: TGTGCCTGGAGTGTTGGGAACACTGAAGCTTTCTTT; CDR3 protein: CAWSVGNTEAFF